Listed below are T cell receptor beta chains from one sample, sequenced in a study of blood T cell repertoires in COVID-19. Only in-frame clones appear in the TCRdb table, and some are missing; sequencing was by immunoSEQ multiplex PCR. Among 250,000 to 350,000 clones listed, around 84% were seen once. Input material: peripheral blood. The origin of the receptors is a human donor with COVID-19, enrolled during active disease. The donor label of this sample is uncertain. CDR3s leave out the opening cysteine and the closing phenylalanine or tryptophan. Each record gives: V gene, D gene, J gene, CDR3 protein. D genes are given only for firm matches.

V: TRBV5-1; D: TRBD2; J: TRBJ2-3; CDR3: ASNPSGRGTDTQY
V: TRBV29-1; D: .; J: TRBJ1-6; CDR3: SVGAGNNSPLH
V: TRBV30; D: TRBD1; J: TRBJ1-2; CDR3: AWTLDRGPNYGYT
V: TRBV7-6; D: TRBD1; J: TRBJ2-3; CDR3: ASTRTGGADTQY
V: TRBV10-3; D: .; J: TRBJ1-3; CDR3: AVTFGDGNTIY
V: TRBV5-5; D: .; J: TRBJ2-7; CDR3: ASLPELGGRHEQY
V: TRBV15; D: TRBD1; J: TRBJ1-5; CDR3: ATSRPGTGEFQPQH
V: TRBV5-4; D: .; J: TRBJ2-5; CDR3: ASSLEQPLGTQY
V: TRBV27; D: .; J: TRBJ1-4; CDR3: ASRPHGGPANEKLF
V: TRBV3-1/TRBV3-2; D: .; J: TRBJ2-1; CDR3: ASRGEYEQF
V: TRBV28; D: TRBD1; J: TRBJ1-2; CDR3: ASRDRASYGYT
V: TRBV10-3; D: TRBD1; J: TRBJ1-2; CDR3: AISESTGNGYT
V: TRBV19; D: TRBD1; J: TRBJ2-6; CDR3: ASSRDRETGANVLT
V: TRBV6-5; D: .; J: TRBJ2-1; CDR3: ASALASSSYNEQF
V: TRBV3-1/TRBV3-2; D: .; J: TRBJ2-3; CDR3: ASSQDPGLNTDTQY
V: TRBV7-9; D: .; J: TRBJ1-1; CDR3: ASSTQSNTEAF
V: TRBV10-1; D: .; J: TRBJ1-2; CDR3: ASSEDSHSIPADYGYT
V: TRBV7-3; D: TRBD2; J: TRBJ2-1; CDR3: ASSLAGVNNEQF
V: TRBV19; D: TRBD1; J: TRBJ1-5; CDR3: ASRQGVATKQPQH
V: TRBV28; D: .; J: TRBJ2-1; CDR3: ASSRREFGEQF
V: TRBV7-9; D: TRBD1; J: TRBJ2-7; CDR3: ASSLSGGLAYEQY
V: TRBV7-2; D: TRBD2; J: TRBJ2-1; CDR3: ASRLTSGNEQF
V: TRBV6-6; D: TRBD1; J: TRBJ1-2; CDR3: ASSRGQGVRSNYGYT
V: TRBV3-1/TRBV3-2; D: .; J: TRBJ1-2; CDR3: ASSPAGDYGYT
V: TRBV19; D: .; J: TRBJ2-2; CDR3: ASRPDWSTGELF
V: TRBV3-1/TRBV3-2; D: .; J: TRBJ2-2; CDR3: ASSHVPGAGTGELF
V: TRBV27; D: TRBD1; J: TRBJ2-1; CDR3: ASSLDRGLEQF
V: TRBV9; D: .; J: TRBJ1-6; CDR3: ASSVRDSLSSPLH
V: TRBV7-9; D: TRBD1; J: TRBJ1-3; CDR3: ASSLGGQGANTIY
V: TRBV7-2; D: TRBD2; J: TRBJ2-1; CDR3: ASSPRLAGTNEQF
V: TRBV20-1; D: .; J: TRBJ1-2; CDR3: SARGPGGYT
V: TRBV6-5; D: TRBD2; J: TRBJ2-7; CDR3: ASSPSSGEAHEQY
V: TRBV28; D: TRBD2; J: TRBJ2-1; CDR3: ASSLTSGSVNEQF